This passage covers 27 T cell receptor beta chains from one sample sequenced in a study of blood T cell repertoires in COVID-19. Clones were read by immunoSEQ multiplex PCR, and TCRdb kept only the in-frame ones, dropping some. The sample carries about 70,000 clones, around 91% recorded once. The sample consisted of peripheral blood. These receptor sequences come from a human donor in a cohort sampled during active COVID-19.

Here the CDR3 DNA reads TGTGCCAGCAGCGCCTACAGGGGGTCAAACCGTCAGTACTTC. Its translation is CASSAYRGSNRQYF. V and J are TRBV11-2 and TRBJ2-7; 8 bases line up with TRBD1. J gave up 10 bases and V 5 bases, and 13 bases lay outside the gene matches. CDR1 and CDR2 from the germline V gene are SGHAT and FQNNGV. The CDR3 contains 14 residues.

This clone showed up just a few times. The genes are TRBV11-2 and TRBJ1-4; 7 bases are shared with TRBD1. J was trimmed by 2 bases and V by 1 base; bases with no gene match: 4. The CDR3 loop spans 16 amino acids. Germline V lookup: CDR1 SGHAT, CDR2 FQNNGV. The CDR3 sequence is CASSLGRGRTNEKLFF. The CDR3 DNA is TGTGCCAGCAGCTTAGGCAGGGGGAGGACTAATGAAAAACTGTTTTTT.

The chain carries TRBV30 and TRBJ1-3, with D perhaps matching TRBD1 (5 bases). The CDR3 has 17 amino acids. Germline-derived CDR1 and CDR2 are GTSNPN and SVGIG (reference sequence). V gave up 8 bases and J gave up 0 bases, with 23 bases separating them. This CDR3 is CAGIPGQGILSGNTIYF. Here the CDR3 DNA reads TGTGCCGGGATCCCTGGGCAGGGAATACTCTCTGGAAACACCATATATTTT.

This clone has more than one count but fewer than ten. The chain has TRBV19 and TRBJ2-7, with TRBD2 identical over 11 bases. The CDR3 runs to 15 residues. V lost 2 bases, J lost 3 bases, and 3 bases stayed unmatched. The germline gives CDR1 LNHDA, CDR2 SQIVND (reference sequence). The CDR3 region has the DNA TGTGCCAGTAGTATACGTACTAGCGGGGGCTACGAGCAGTACTTC. Translating it yields CASSIRTSGGYEQYF. The full variable domain, its missing parts supplied by reference TRBV19 and TRBJ2-7, is DGGITQSPKYLFRKEGQNVTLSCEQNLNHDAMYWYRQDPGQGLRLIYYSQIVNDFQKGDIAEGYSVSREKKESFPLTVTSAQKNPTAFYLCASSIRTSGGYEQYFGPGTRLTVT.

This chain joins TRBV28 and TRBJ1-2, with unresolved D. The CDR3 length is 12 residues. The V gene's germline CDR1 is MDHEN and CDR2 SYDVKM. V was pared by 3 bases and J by 8 bases, with 10 bases between. DNA for the CDR3: TGTGCCAGCAGTTTTTTGGGGAGGGGCTACACCTTC. It is translated as CASSFLGRGYTF.

This clone was counted a single time. The chain carries TRBV27 and TRBJ1-4; perhaps TRBD1 as D (6 bases). Germline assignment: CDR1 MNHEY and CDR2 SMNVEV (reference sequence). The CDR3 is 14 residues long. Trimming shortened V by 6 bases and J by 0 bases, and 8 bases separated the two germline ends. The CDR3: CASSRGPTNEKLFF. The CDR3 DNA is TGTGCCAGCAGCAGGGGACCAACTAATGAAAAACTGTTTTTT.

V and J are TRBV30 and TRBJ2-1; 8 bases agree with TRBD2. The CDR3 contains 15 residues. The germline V gene has CDR1 GTSNPN and CDR2 SVGIG (reference sequence). V was clipped by 2 bases and J by 8 bases; unmatched bases: 11. The CDR3 sequence is CAWSQGSGAGYEQFF. Here the CDR3 DNA reads TGTGCCTGGAGTCAGGGTAGCGGGGCTGGCTATGAGCAGTTCTTC.

The rearrangement joins TRBV7-2 to TRBJ1-2; 7 nucleotides align to TRBD1. The CDR3 is made up of 16 amino acids. Germline CDR1 and CDR2: SGHTA and FQGNSA. The ends lost 1 base at V and 7 bases at J; junction bases unmatched: 12. In nucleotides, the CDR3 is TGTGCCAGCAGCTTAGTTTGGTACAGGGGCGTTGGTGGCTACACCTTC. It translates to CASSLVWYRGVGGYTF.

This clone was picked up one time. The rearrangement joins TRBV5-4 to TRBJ1-1; a possible D gene is TRBD1 (6 bases). The germline V gene encodes CDR1 SGHNT and CDR2 YYREEE (reference sequence). V lost 4 bases and J lost 4, with 17 bases in between. The CDR3 contains 15 residues. The CDR3 loop is CASSPALGALTEAFF. The CDR3 coding sequence is TGTGCCAGCAGCCCCGCTTTGGGGGCGCTCACTGAAGCTTTCTTT.

The chain employs TRBV11-2 and TRBJ1-6; the D gene is possibly TRBD1 (6 bases). Germline V gene data show CDR1 as SGHAT and CDR2 as FQNNGV. The length of the CDR3 is 15 residues. Trimming removed 1 base from V and 7 bases from J, with 11 bases in between. CDR3 coding DNA: TGTGCCAGCAGCTTAGCTCAGGGGAGCAATTCACCCCTCCACTTT. It specifies CASSLAQGSNSPLHF.

This chain uses TRBV11-2 with TRBJ2-7, with a tentative D call TRBD1 (5 bases). V was cut by 2 bases and J by 1 base, with 15 bases left in between. This CDR3 is 16 amino acids long. Germline V lookup: CDR1 SGHAT, CDR2 FQNNGV. The CDR3 here is CASSLYRTGISYEQYF. CDR3 sequence (DNA): TGTGCCAGCAGCTTATATAGAACAGGTATATCCTACGAGCAGTACTTC.

This chain connects TRBV11-2 to TRBJ2-2; 9 bases align to TRBD2. The ends lost 10 bases at V and 3 bases at J; junction bases unmatched: 15. Germline CDR1 reads SGHAT; CDR2 reads FQNNGV. The CDR3 has 17 residues. The CDR3 DNA follows: TGTGCCACCGAGCTGCTAGCGGGACCTGGGGACACCGGGGAGCTGTTTTTT. Translated: CATELLAGPGDTGELFF.

V usage is TRBV10-3 and J usage is TRBJ2-7, with D possibly being TRBD2 (5 bases). V was cut by 6 bases and J by 5 bases, with 20 bases left in between. Germline V gene data show CDR1 as ENHRY and CDR2 as SYGVKD. The CDR3 is made up of 15 amino acids. The CDR3 DNA is TGTGCCATCAGGGGTTGGGGTGCTAGCCTCGACGAGCAGTACTTC. Translating it yields CAIRGWGASLDEQYF.

This clone was observed once. The V and J genes are TRBV25-1 and TRBJ1-1; D perhaps matches TRBD1 (6 bases). CDR1 MGHDK and CDR2 SYGVNS come from the germline V gene. V was cut by 8 bases and J by 1 base, with 11 bases left in between. The CDR3 contains 13 residues. CDR3 nucleotides: TGTGCCAGCCGATTACAGGGGAACACTGAAGCTTTCTTT. It is translated as CASRLQGNTEAFF.

This clone was counted only a few times. The V gene is TRBV12-5, the J gene TRBJ1-6; 8 bases are a match to TRBD1. This CDR3 is built from 16 residues. J was trimmed by 5 bases and V by 9 bases; bases with no gene match: 12. CDR1 and CDR2 from the germline V gene are LGHNT and FRNRAP. The CDR3, as DNA: TGTGCTAGCCACCTTGGGGACAGGTTAGATAATTCACCCCTCCACTTT. This encodes CASHLGDRLDNSPLHF.

V and J are TRBV6-1 and TRBJ2-7; D unresolved. The V and J ends lost 0 bases and 3 bases respectively, with 12 bases between them. The V gene's germline CDR1 is MNHNS and CDR2 SASEGT. The CDR3 totals 15 residues. The CDR3 nucleotides are TGTGCCAGCAGTGAAGCCGAGTTTATAGTCTACGAGCAGTACTTC. Translated: CASSEAEFIVYEQYF.

The V call is TRBV11-2, the J call TRBJ1-1; 8 nucleotides align to TRBD1. This CDR3 is 17 amino acids long. The V and J ends lost 2 bases and 2 bases, in that order; junction bases with no gene match: 10. Germline CDR1 is SGHAT and CDR2 is FQNNGV. This CDR3 reads CASSLSSYRGINTEAFF. The CDR3, as DNA: TGTGCCAGCAGCTTATCTTCGTACAGGGGGATTAACACTGAAGCTTTCTTT.

V gene TRBV27 combines with J gene TRBJ1-5, with 7 bases that match TRBD1. V lost 6 bases to trimming and J lost 11 bases; unmatched junction nucleotides: 16. The germline V gene encodes CDR1 MNHEY and CDR2 SMNVEV (reference sequence). This CDR3 is 15 amino acids long. The DNA for the CDR3 is TGTGCCAGCAGCCTAGCGGGACAGCCAGTAATGGCCCAGCATTTT. Translating gives CASSLAGQPVMAQHF.

The sample holds a few counts of this clone. This rearrangement joins TRBV5-4 to TRBJ1-1; possibly TRBD1 for D (5 bases). Germline CDR1 is SGHNT and CDR2 is YYREEE (reference sequence). The V gene lost 1 base and the J gene lost 4 bases, with 26 bases spanning the gap. The CDR3 length is 19 residues. The CDR3 sequence is CASSLLVGSRGGEGTEAFF. In DNA, the CDR3 is TGTGCCAGCAGCTTGCTCGTGGGGAGTAGGGGCGGGGAAGGCACTGAAGCTTTCTTT.

The chain joins TRBV29-1 to TRBJ2-7; TRBD1 matches 7 bases. V dropped 7 bases and J dropped 4; count of bases not matched to a gene: 7. Germline lookup yields CDR1 SQVTM and CDR2 ANQGSEA. This CDR3 spans 12 amino acids. In DNA, the CDR3 is TGCAGCGCCGGGACAGCCGTGTACGAGCAGTACTTC. Protein: CSAGTAVYEQYF.

The rearrangement links TRBV11-2 to TRBJ2-7, with D possibly matching TRBD1 (5 bases). Trimming took 2 bases from V and 6 from J, leaving 20 bases between them. This CDR3 is built from 16 residues. Germline lookup yields CDR1 SGHAT and CDR2 FQNNGV. The CDR3 DNA is TGTGCCAGCAGCTTATCTTGGGGCATAGACCCGTCCGAGCAGTACTTC. As protein: CASSLSWGIDPSEQYF.

V gene TRBV27 combines with J gene TRBJ1-5; 12 positions match TRBD1. This CDR3 is 17 amino acids long. Germline CDR1 is MNHEY and CDR2 is SMNVEV (reference sequence). After removal of 6 bases from V and 2 bases from J, the junction contained 8 bases not matched to a gene. The CDR3 is CASSTGTGGLGNQPQHF. CDR3 in DNA: TGTGCCAGCAGCACCGGGACAGGGGGCTTGGGCAATCAGCCCCAGCATTTT.

This chain links TRBV7-2 with TRBJ1-2; D possibly corresponds to TRBD1 (6 bases). There are 17 residues in the CDR3. Trimming took 4 bases from V and 2 from J, leaving 20 bases between them. CDR1 and CDR2 (germline): SGHTA, FQGNSA. The CDR3 sequence is CASSSTILDSRNYGYTF. For the CDR3, the DNA is TGTGCCAGCAGCTCGACTATCCTGGACAGCAGAAACTATGGCTACACCTTC.

J is TRBJ1-2 and V is TRBV21-1. TRBV21-1 is a known pseudogene. This CDR3 region has 12 residues. CDR3 residues: CASSKSRYGYTF. In DNA, the CDR3 is TGTGCCAGCAGCAAATCCCGCTATGGCTACACCTTC.

CDR3 nucleotide sequence: TGTGCCAGCAGCTCCGGGACACTAGGAATCCTCTCCTACGAGCAGTACTTC. The encoded protein is CASSSGTLGILSYEQYF. The gene calls are TRBV11-2 and TRBJ2-7, with a tentative D call TRBD1 (6 bases). Germline-derived CDR1 and CDR2 are SGHAT and FQNNGV. The CDR3 is 17 amino acids. V lost 4 bases and J lost 0, with 19 bases in between.

The chain recombines TRBV5-6 with TRBJ1-1; no clear D gene. Deletions cut 1 base from V and 2 bases from J, with 6 bases between. The CDR3 is 13 residues long. CDR1 is SGHDT, CDR2 YYEEEE, per germline. CDR3 nucleotides: TGTGCCAGCAGCTTGCAGCGAAACACTGAAGCTTTCTTT. This codes for CASSLQRNTEAFF.

The chain employs TRBV10-3 and TRBJ2-7, with 8 bases lining up with TRBD1. Germline CDR1 reads ENHRY; CDR2 reads SYGVKD. There are 14 residues in the CDR3. Trimming at V came to 2 bases and at J to 5 bases, leaving 5 bases not matched to a gene. For the CDR3, the DNA is TGTGCCATCAGTGAGGACAGGGGCTCGCACGAGCAGTACTTC. Translating gives CAISEDRGSHEQYF.